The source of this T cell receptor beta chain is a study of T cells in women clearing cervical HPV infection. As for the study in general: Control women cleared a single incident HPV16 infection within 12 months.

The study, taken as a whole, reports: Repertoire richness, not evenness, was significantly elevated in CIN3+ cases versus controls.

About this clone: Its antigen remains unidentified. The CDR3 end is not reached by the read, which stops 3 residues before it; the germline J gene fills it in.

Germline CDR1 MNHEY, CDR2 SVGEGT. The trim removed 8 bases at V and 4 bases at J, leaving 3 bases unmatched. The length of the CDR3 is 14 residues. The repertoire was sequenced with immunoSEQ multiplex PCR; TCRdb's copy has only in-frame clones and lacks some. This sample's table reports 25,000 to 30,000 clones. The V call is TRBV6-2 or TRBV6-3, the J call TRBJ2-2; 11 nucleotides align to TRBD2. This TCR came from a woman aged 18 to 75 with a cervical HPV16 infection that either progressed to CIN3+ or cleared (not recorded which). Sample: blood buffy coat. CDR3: CASRLAGGTGELFF. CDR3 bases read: TGTGCCAGCCGGCTAGCGGGAGGCACCGGGGAG.